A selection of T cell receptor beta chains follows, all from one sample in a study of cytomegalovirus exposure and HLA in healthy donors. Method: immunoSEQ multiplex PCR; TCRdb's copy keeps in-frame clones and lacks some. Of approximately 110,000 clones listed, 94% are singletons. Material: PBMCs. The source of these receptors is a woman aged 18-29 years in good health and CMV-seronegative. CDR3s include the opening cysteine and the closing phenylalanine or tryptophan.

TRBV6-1 CASTRTSAGGTQYF
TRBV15 CATSRADSLGGKQYF
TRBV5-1 CASSGWDKVNTEAFF
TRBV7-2 CASSSRLAAQLYNEQFF
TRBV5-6 CASSSHRETQYF
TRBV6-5 CASSIYRDSRYGYTF
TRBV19 CASSEGNEQFF
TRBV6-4 CASSGGETDTQYF
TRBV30 CAWREQGNQPQHF
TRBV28 CASSPTRQGSGEKLFF
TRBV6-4 CASSEGVGSYEQYF
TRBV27 CASSLSASGSYHEQYF
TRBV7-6 CASSSGQGKRETQYF
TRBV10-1 CASSGNIAGEGEQYF
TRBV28 CASSLIPGQGGYTF
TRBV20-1 CSAIAVNEQFF
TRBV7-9 CASSPGLPTEETQYF
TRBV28 CASTWGGMWMNTEAFF
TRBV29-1 CSVRDRGWKTQYF
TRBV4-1 CASSQDLDFHEKLFF
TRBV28 CASSRGNYGYTF
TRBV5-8 CASSLVRVGNQPQHF
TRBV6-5 CASSRAGYYGYTF
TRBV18 CASSPGIANNEKLFF
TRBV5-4 CASSSGQALFYGYTF
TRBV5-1 CASSLLGLEDIQYF
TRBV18 CASSPFTDRVGNTIYF
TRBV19 CASRISGGSSGANVLTF
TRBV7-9 CASSEDRVGGFNEKLFF
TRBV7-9 CASSIQGADEQYF
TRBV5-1 CASSFTNYGYTF
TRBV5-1 CASSLSGGGETQYF
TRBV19 CASSRLGHLTEAFF
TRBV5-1 CASSLGSGGSGANVLTF
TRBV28 CASRDRVAEAFF
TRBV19 CASSSGGEQGISYYGYTF
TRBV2 CASSVPMTGGSAGGPLSSYNEQFF
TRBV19 CASAREVGGYTF
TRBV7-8 CASSRGWGEETQYF
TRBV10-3 CAIRGGTGSDFEQYF
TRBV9 CASSESAGGPIATDTQYF
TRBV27 CASSLTLPYRTITYEQYF
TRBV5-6 CASSGGVAGASTDTQYF
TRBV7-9 CASSRNPGQDYEQYF
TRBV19 CASSIGPGGWDTEAFF
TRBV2 CASSEVQGNGYTF
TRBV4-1 CASRMERVTDTQYF
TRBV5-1 CASSQDSGGQYF
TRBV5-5 CASSPRSGNTIYF
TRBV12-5 CASGQGGLVETQYF
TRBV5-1 CASTPGLETYNEQFF
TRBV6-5 CASTRGSPLNTEAFF
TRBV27 CASSLDSGGYNEQFF
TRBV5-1 CASWSGGPGNEQFF
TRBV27 CASSFGAEAFF
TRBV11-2 CASSLEGQGISVAFF
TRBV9 CASSLLERNEQFF
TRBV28 CASTPGQVNYGYTF
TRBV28 CASSETGGDEQFF
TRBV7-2 CASSNLQGRRGYTF